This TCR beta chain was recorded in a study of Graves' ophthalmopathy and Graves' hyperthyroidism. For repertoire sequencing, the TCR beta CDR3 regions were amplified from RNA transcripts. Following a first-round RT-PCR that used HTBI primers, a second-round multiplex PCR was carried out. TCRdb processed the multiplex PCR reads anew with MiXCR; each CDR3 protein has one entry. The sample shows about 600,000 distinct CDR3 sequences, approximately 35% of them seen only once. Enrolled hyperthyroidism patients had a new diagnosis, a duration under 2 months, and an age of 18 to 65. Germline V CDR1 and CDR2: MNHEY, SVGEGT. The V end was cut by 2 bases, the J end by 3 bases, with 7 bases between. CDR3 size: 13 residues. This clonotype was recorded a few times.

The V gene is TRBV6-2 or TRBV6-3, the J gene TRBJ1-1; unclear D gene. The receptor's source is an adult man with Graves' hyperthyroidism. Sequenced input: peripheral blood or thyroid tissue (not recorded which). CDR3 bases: TGTGCCAGCAGTTACGGGCAGCACACTGAAGCTTTCTTT. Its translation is CASSYGQHTEAFF.